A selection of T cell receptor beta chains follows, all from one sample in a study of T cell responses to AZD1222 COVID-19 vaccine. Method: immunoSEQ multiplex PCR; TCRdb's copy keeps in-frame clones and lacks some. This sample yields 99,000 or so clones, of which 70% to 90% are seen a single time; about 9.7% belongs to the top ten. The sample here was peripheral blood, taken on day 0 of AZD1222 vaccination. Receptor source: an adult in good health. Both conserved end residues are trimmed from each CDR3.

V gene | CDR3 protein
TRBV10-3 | AISGKAASGANVLT
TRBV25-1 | ASSEYDPGETQY
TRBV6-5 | ASSYTHHNSNEQY
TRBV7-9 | ASSLGRGSDTQY
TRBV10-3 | AISEGRSYNEQF
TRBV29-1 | SVWASGTGYEQY
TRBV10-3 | AISGTSGSGDYDEQF
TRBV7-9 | ASSSDRDHEQY
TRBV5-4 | ASSPEQFGANVLT
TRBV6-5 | ASSIEGALLQPQH